A single sample gave rise to the 32 T cell receptor beta chains below, sequenced in a study of cytomegalovirus exposure and HLA in healthy donors. In the PCR, 60 Vbeta and 13 Jbeta primers were used. The table came from immunoSEQ multiplex PCR; TCRdb's copy has only in-frame clones and leaves some out. The table for this sample gives roughly 82,000 clones. The sample consisted of PBMCs. These receptors all stem from a woman aged 60-75 years in good health and CMV-seronegative.

The V and J genes are TRBV30 and TRBJ1-6, with a tentative D call TRBD1 (6 bases). The CDR3 is made up of 15 amino acids. The ends were cut back, 0 bases at V and 7 bases at J, with 13 bases in the middle. Germline CDR1 and CDR2: GTSNPN and SVGIG (reference sequence). CDR3 sequence: CAWSVRQGSNSPLHF. The DNA for the CDR3 is TGTGCCTGGAGTGTACGTCAGGGGTCGAATTCACCCCTCCACTTT.

The chain combines TRBV28 with TRBJ1-2, with 7 bases that match TRBD1. With 8 bases clipped from V and 4 bases from J, the junction kept 10 bases outside the gene matches. The CDR3 is 14 residues long. Germline loops: CDR1 MDHEN, CDR2 SYDVKM. This chain's CDR3 is CASGWGDRSYGYTF. CDR3 nucleotides: TGTGCCAGCGGATGGGGGGACAGATCCTATGGCTACACCTTC.

The chain uses TRBV5-1 and TRBJ1-4, with D tentatively TRBD1 (5 bases). The germline V and J ends were trimmed by 1 base and 5 bases, with 12 bases remaining between them. The germline gives CDR1 SGHRS, CDR2 YFSETQ. This CDR3 is 15 amino acids long. The CDR3 region has the DNA TGCGCCAGCAGCTTGAAACAGGTAAACAATGAAAAACTGTTTTTT. It codes for CASSLKQVNNEKLFF.

The gene calls are TRBV5-1 and TRBJ2-7, with 9 bases lining up with TRBD2. The CDR3 has 16 amino acids. Looked up from germline, CDR1 is SGHRS and CDR2 is YFSETQ. J gave up 4 bases and V 0 bases, and 8 bases lay outside the gene matches. This chain's CDR3 is CASSLDETSGFYEQYF. The CDR3 coding sequence is TGCGCCAGCAGCTTGGACGAGACTAGCGGATTTTACGAGCAGTACTTC.

The chain is built from TRBV7-2 and TRBJ1-3; TRBD1 matches 11 bases. Germline V lookup: CDR1 SGHTA, CDR2 FQGNSA. V dropped 3 bases and J dropped 4; count of bases not matched to a gene: 2. The CDR3 is made up of 15 amino acids. The CDR3 DNA is TGTGCCAGCAGCTTTGGGACAGGGGGGGGAAACACCATATATTTT. Its translation: CASSFGTGGGNTIYF.

The chain uses TRBV2 and TRBJ1-1; no firm D call. Trimming stripped 5 bases from V and 1 base from J, with 8 bases between. The CDR3 sequence is 13 residues long. The germline gives CDR1 SNHLY, CDR2 FYNNEI. As DNA, the CDR3 is TGTGCCAGCAGTTATACAGAGAACACTGAAGCTTTCTTT. This translates into CASSYTENTEAFF.

The rearrangement links TRBV5-5 to TRBJ2-3; TRBD1 matches at 10 bases. The V gene's germline CDR1 is SGHKS and CDR2 YYEKEE (reference sequence). The CDR3 is 19 amino acids. The trim removed 0 bases at V and 5 bases at J, leaving 15 bases unmatched. The CDR3 region has the DNA TGTGCCAGCAGCTTGGCCTTGAATGAATGGGACAGGGGTAAAGATACGCAGTATTTT. It translates to CASSLALNEWDRGKDTQYF.

The chain links TRBV10-1 to TRBJ1-4; D gene unclear. This CDR3 spans 14 amino acids. Germline V lookup: CDR1 WNHNN, CDR2 SYGVQD (reference sequence). V lost 6 bases and J lost 6, with 14 bases in between. The CDR3 loop is CASSPSKLDEKLFF. The CDR3 nucleotides are TGCGCCAGCAGCCCTAGTAAACTTGATGAAAAACTGTTTTTT.

The J gene is TRBJ2-2, the V gene TRBV30; tentative D call: TRBD1 (5 bases). Trimming stripped 0 bases from V and 4 bases from J, with 9 bases between. Germline assignment: CDR1 GTSNPN and CDR2 SVGIG (reference sequence). This CDR3 has 14 amino acids. The CDR3 region has the DNA TGTGCCTGGAGTGTCCAGGGTGGCACCGGGGAGCTGTTTTTT. Translated: CAWSVQGGTGELFF.

The V gene is TRBV6-5, the J gene TRBJ2-3; D possibly corresponds to TRBD2 (5 bases). Germline values: CDR1 MNHEY, CDR2 SVGAGI. This CDR3 has 16 residues. V lost 4 bases and J lost 1, with 15 bases in between. DNA of the CDR3: TGTGCCAGCAGTTTAGACTACTCTCGACGCACAGATACGCAGTATTTT. Translation gives CASSLDYSRRTDTQYF.

V and J are TRBV5-4 and TRBJ2-5, with TRBD2 as a possible D gene (7 bases). Germline assignment: CDR1 SGHNT and CDR2 YYREEE (reference sequence). CDR3 length: 15 residues. Trimming took off 2 bases at V and 7 bases at J, with 18 bases between the two ends. CDR3 bases: TGTGCCAGCAGCTTTAGGGGGGGCAGAGAGTGGACCCAGTACTTC. This encodes CASSFRGGREWTQYF.

V is TRBV9 and J is TRBJ1-2; 7 bases match TRBD1. Germline CDR1 SGDLS, CDR2 YYNGEE. The CDR3 runs 16 residues. Trimming cost V 4 bases and J 7 bases; bases outside gene matches: 16. The CDR3 spells CASSSLEGGRGFGYTF. CDR3 bases: TGTGCCAGCAGCTCTCTCGAAGGGGGCAGGGGCTTTGGCTACACCTTC.

The chain's CDR3 is CASGLVQGNTGELFF. The CDR3 DNA follows: TGTGCTAGTGGTTTGGTACAGGGGAACACCGGGGAGCTGTTTTTT. This chain joins TRBV12-5 and TRBJ2-2, with a tentative D call TRBD1 (6 bases). The CDR3 covers 15 residues. The germline V and J ends were trimmed by 0 bases and 1 base, with 6 bases remaining between them. CDR1 is LGHNT, CDR2 FRNRAP, per germline.

The J gene is TRBJ2-3, the V gene TRBV7-9, with TRBD2 matching over 9 bases. The V gene's germline CDR1 is SEHNR and CDR2 FQNEAQ (reference sequence). The length of the CDR3 is 17 residues. Trimming at V came to 5 bases and at J to 3 bases, leaving 12 bases not matched to a gene. The CDR3 reads CASSPLGGRAMTDTQYF. The CDR3 DNA is TGTGCCAGCAGCCCGCTGGGCGGGAGGGCCATGACAGATACGCAGTATTTT. Filled out from reference TRBV7-9 and TRBJ2-3, the complete variable domain reads DTGVSQNPRHKITKRGQNVTFRCDPISEHNRLYWYRQTLGQGPEFLTYFQNEAQLEKSRLLSDRFSAERPKGSFSTLEIQRTEQGDSAMYLCASSPLGGRAMTDTQYFGPGTRLTVL.

The chain employs TRBV29-1 and TRBJ2-3; D is possibly TRBD2 (5 bases). The CDR3 contains 13 residues. Germline V CDR1 and CDR2: SQVTM, ANQGSEA. Trimming took off 2 bases at V and 4 bases at J, with 10 bases between the two ends. CDR3 region: CSVERGQADTQYF. CDR3 in DNA: TGCAGCGTTGAAAGAGGGCAGGCAGATACGCAGTATTTT.

V usage is TRBV7-9 and J usage is TRBJ2-7, with 11 bases identical to TRBD1. The CDR3 sequence is 14 residues long. The germline V gene encodes CDR1 SEHNR and CDR2 FQNEAQ (reference sequence). V lost 3 bases and J lost 5; bases outside the gene matches: 3. CDR3 sequence reads: CASSFWTGGDEQYF. The CDR3 DNA reads as TGTGCCAGCAGCTTTTGGACAGGGGGCGACGAGCAGTACTTC. Complete variable domain (other parts from reference TRBV7-9 and TRBJ2-7): DTGVSQNPRHKITKRGQNVTFRCDPISEHNRLYWYRQTLGQGPEFLTYFQNEAQLEKSRLLSDRFSAERPKGSFSTLEIQRTEQGDSAMYLCASSFWTGGDEQYFGPGTRLTVT.

The rearrangement uses TRBV13 and TRBJ1-2; D uncertain. The V gene's germline CDR1 is PRHDT and CDR2 FYEKMQ (reference sequence). With 6 bases removed from V and 6 bases from J, the gap between germline ends came to 14 bases. This CDR3 is 13 amino acids long. CDR3 amino acids: CASSRYSVDGYTF. The CDR3 DNA is TGTGCCAGCAGTCGATACTCCGTTGATGGCTACACCTTC.

The chain is built from TRBV5-4 and TRBJ2-7, with D maybe TRBD2 (6 bases). V lost 0 bases, J lost 2 bases, and 9 bases lay in between. The CDR3 consists of 14 residues. Germline V lookup: CDR1 SGHNT, CDR2 YYREEE (reference sequence). CDR3 residues: CASSLVAGPYEQYF. CDR3 DNA: TGTGCCAGCAGCTTGGTTGCGGGACCCTACGAGCAGTACTTC.

The chain uses TRBV7-3 and TRBJ2-3, with a possible D match to TRBD2 (6 bases). Trimming pared 2 bases from V and 0 bases from J, leaving 6 bases between. Germline loops: CDR1 SGHTA, CDR2 FQGTGA. The length of the CDR3 is 14 residues. The CDR3 region has the DNA TGTGCCAGCAGCTTAGGGACTAGCACAGATACGCAGTATTTT. Translated, it gives CASSLGTSTDTQYF.

V usage is TRBV18 and J usage is TRBJ2-5; tentative D call: TRBD2 (6 bases). The J call is uncertain, as TRBJ2-7 better fits the DNA end. CDR1 KGHSH and CDR2 LQKENI come from the germline V gene. CDR3 size: 15 residues. This CDR3 reads CASSLTEVGGYEQYF. The DNA for the CDR3 is TGTGCCAGCTCGCTAACGGAGGTGGGGGGTTACGAGCAGTACTTC.

The CDR3 DNA reads as TGTGCCAGCAGTCAGATGGGACTAGCGGGAACAGATACGCAGTATTTT. Amino acid sequence: CASSQMGLAGTDTQYF. The chain employs TRBV7-3 and TRBJ2-3; TRBD2 matches at 13 bases. CDR1 SGHTA and CDR2 FQGTGA come from the germline V gene. V shed 6 bases and J 3 bases; nucleotides not matched to a gene: 6. This CDR3 contains 16 residues.

As for this clone: Other DNA sequences from this sample encode an identical CDR3 as well. The rearrangement joins TRBV7-8 to TRBJ2-6, with 8 bases matching TRBD2. The CDR3 runs to 17 residues. The J segment lost 0 bases and the V segment lost 2 bases, leaving 3 bases of the junction unmatched. Germline V gives CDR1 SGHVS, CDR2 FQNEAQ. The CDR3: CASSLIGRGSGANVLTF. DNA of the CDR3: TGTGCCAGCAGCTTAATCGGGAGGGGCTCTGGGGCCAACGTCCTGACTTTC.

The chain carries TRBV6-1 and TRBJ2-3; D not resolved. V gave up 1 base and J gave up 3 bases, with 5 bases separating them. Germline V CDR1 and CDR2: MNHNS, SASEGT. The CDR3 is 13 residues long. This CDR3 reads CASSEVRTDTQYF. CDR3 coding DNA: TGTGCCAGCAGTGAAGTCAGGACAGATACGCAGTATTTT.

V and J are TRBV29-1 and TRBJ1-2; D may be TRBD1 (5 bases). The CDR3 has 12 amino acids. Germline CDR1 and CDR2: SQVTM and ANQGSEA. CDR3 coding DNA: TGCAACGTCGACAGTTCAAACTATGGCTACACCTTC. Translating gives CNVDSSNYGYTF.

V gene TRBV11-3 combines with J gene TRBJ2-7, with 7 bases lining up with TRBD2. The CDR3 consists of 14 residues. The V segment lost 5 bases and the J segment 6 bases; nucleotides outside the gene matches: 10. The germline gives CDR1 SGHNT, CDR2 YENEEA. DNA for the CDR3: TGTGCCAGCAGCCCAGTCGGGGGGACCACCGAGCAGTACTTC. Translated: CASSPVGGTTEQYF.

This chain links TRBV5-6 with TRBJ1-2, with TRBD1 as a possible D gene (6 bases). Trimming stripped 0 bases from V and 4 bases from J, with 13 bases between. Germline loops: CDR1 SGHDT, CDR2 YYEEEE. CDR3 length: 15 residues. The CDR3 here is CASSLGLGASYGYTF. The CDR3 DNA reads as TGTGCCAGCAGCTTGGGGCTGGGGGCCAGCTATGGCTACACCTTC.

The chain uses TRBV4-1 and TRBJ1-1; no definite D call. The CDR3 contains 15 residues. The germline CDR1 and CDR2 sequences are MGHRA and YSYEKL. V was cut by 1 base and J by 4 bases, with 13 bases left in between. Here the CDR3 reads CASSQGARRVTEAFF. CDR3 bases: TGCGCCAGCAGCCAAGGGGCCCGGCGGGTCACTGAAGCTTTCTTT.

This chain links TRBV5-1 with TRBJ1-1, with 9 bases identical to TRBD1. In germline, CDR1 is SGHRS, CDR2 YFSETQ. The CDR3 covers 15 residues. V gave up 4 bases and J gave up 1 base; unmatched junction bases: 5. Here the CDR3 reads CASSPQGARNTEAFF. Written as DNA, the CDR3 is TGCGCCAGCAGCCCACAGGGGGCGAGGAACACTGAAGCTTTCTTT.

V gene TRBV2 combines with J gene TRBJ2-3, with 12 bases fitting TRBD2. V shed 7 bases and J 4 bases; nucleotides not matched to a gene: 3. Germline assignment: CDR1 SNHLY and CDR2 FYNNEI. CDR3 size: 14 residues. For the CDR3, the DNA is TGTGCCAGCAACCTAGCGGGAGGGTCAGATACGCAGTATTTT. This sequence encodes CASNLAGGSDTQYF. Together with reference TRBV2 and TRBJ2-3, the CDR3 gives the full variable domain: EPEVTQTPSHQVTQMGQEVILRCVPISNHLYFYWYRQILGQKVEFLVSFYNNEISEKSEIFDDQFSVERPDGSNFTLKIRSTKLEDSAMYFCASNLAGGSDTQYFGPGTRLTVL.

The rearrangement links TRBV5-1 to TRBJ2-7, with 14 bases identical to TRBD2. The germline gives CDR1 SGHRS, CDR2 YFSETQ. With 6 bases clipped from V and 4 bases from J, the junction kept 12 bases outside the gene matches. CDR3 length equals 17 residues. The CDR3 coding sequence is TGCGCCAGCACTCTCCTGAGCGGGACTAGCGGGAGTTACGAGCAGTACTTC. This gives the protein CASTLLSGTSGSYEQYF.

The chain joins TRBV6-1 to TRBJ1-4, with D possibly TRBD1 on 5 matching bases. CDR3 length equals 13 residues. The V end lost 6 bases, the J end lost 8 bases, and 13 bases lay between the germline ends. Germline V gene data show CDR1 as MNHNS and CDR2 as SASEGT. The CDR3 DNA reads TGTGCCAGCAGGCCCCAGACAGACGAAAAACTGTTTTTT. Translated, it gives CASRPQTDEKLFF.

The rearrangement uses TRBV28 and TRBJ1-5; D gene ambiguous. The CDR3 covers 11 residues. The ends were cut back, 5 bases at V and 3 bases at J, with 2 bases in the middle. Germline lookup yields CDR1 MDHEN and CDR2 SYDVKM. CDR3 nucleotides: TGTGCCAGCAGTCTCAATCAGCCCCAGCATTTT. This encodes CASSLNQPQHF. Combining the CDR3 with reference TRBV28 and TRBJ1-5 gives the whole variable domain DVKVTQSSRYLVKRTGEKVFLECVQDMDHENMFWYRQDPGLGLRLIYFSYDVKMKEKGDIPEGYSVSREKKERFSLILESASTNQTSMYLCASSLNQPQHFGDGTRLSIL.